This T cell receptor (beta chain) was recovered during a study of T cell responses to AZD1222 COVID-19 vaccine. General study findings and limits: Spike-specific TCR breadth and depth went up after people got two AZD1222 doses. Scientists sampled the repertoires only once the peak T cell response had passed. Of the AZD1222 recipients, only five to seven were seropositive at baseline.

Sequencing was performed with immunoSEQ multiplex PCR; in TCRdb, only in-frame clones are kept and a portion is missing. The sample yields around 130,000 clones, over 90% seen once. The CDR3 runs to 15 residues. From germline, CDR1 is MGHRA and CDR2 YSYEKL. Trimming removed 0 bases from V and 4 bases from J, with 12 bases in between. Of note for this clone: Antigen: not known.

The chain joins TRBV4-1 to TRBJ1-2; no firm D call. The sample here was peripheral blood, taken on day 0 of AZD1222 vaccination. The sequence was collected from an adult in good health. The CDR3 DNA follows: TGCGCCAGCAGCCAAGAAGGCCCAGGACCCTATGGCTACACCTTC. Translation: CASSQEGPGPYGYTF.